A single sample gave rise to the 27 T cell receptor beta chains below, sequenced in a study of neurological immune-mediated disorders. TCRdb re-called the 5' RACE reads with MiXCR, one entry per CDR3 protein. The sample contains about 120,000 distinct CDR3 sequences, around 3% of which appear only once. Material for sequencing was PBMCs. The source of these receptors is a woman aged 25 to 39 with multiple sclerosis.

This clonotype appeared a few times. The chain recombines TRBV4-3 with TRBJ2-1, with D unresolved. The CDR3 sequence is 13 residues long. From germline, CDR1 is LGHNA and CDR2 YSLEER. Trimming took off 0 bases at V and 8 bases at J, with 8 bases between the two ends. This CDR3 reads CASSQDPGHEQFF. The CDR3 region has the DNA TGCGCCAGCAGCCAAGATCCAGGTCATGAGCAGTTCTTC.

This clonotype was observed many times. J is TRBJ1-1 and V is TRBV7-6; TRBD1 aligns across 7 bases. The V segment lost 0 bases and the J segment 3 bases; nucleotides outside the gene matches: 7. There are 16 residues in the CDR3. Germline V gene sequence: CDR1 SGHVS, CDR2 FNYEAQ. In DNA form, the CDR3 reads TGTGCCAGCAGCTTAGCCCAAAAGGGGGCAGACACTGAAGCTTTCTTT. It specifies CASSLAQKGADTEAFF.

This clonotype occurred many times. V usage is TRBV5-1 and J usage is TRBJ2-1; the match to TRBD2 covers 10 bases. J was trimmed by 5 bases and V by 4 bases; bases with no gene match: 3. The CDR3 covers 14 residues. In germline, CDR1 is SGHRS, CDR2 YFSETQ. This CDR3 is CASSIGLADNEQFF. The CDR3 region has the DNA TGCGCCAGCAGCATAGGACTAGCGGACAATGAGCAGTTCTTC.

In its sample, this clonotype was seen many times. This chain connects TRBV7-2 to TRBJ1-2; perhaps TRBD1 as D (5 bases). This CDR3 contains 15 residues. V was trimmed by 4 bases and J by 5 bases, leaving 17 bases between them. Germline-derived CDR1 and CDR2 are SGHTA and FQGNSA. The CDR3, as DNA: TGTGCCAGCAGCTCAAAGGACTCAGGGTTTTATGGCTACACCTTC. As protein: CASSSKDSGFYGYTF.

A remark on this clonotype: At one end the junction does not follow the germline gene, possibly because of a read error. CDR3 residues: CSDRGTTNYGYTF. The CDR3 bases are TGCAGTGATAGAGGCACCACTAACTATGGCTACACCTTC. V and J are TRBV20-1 and TRBJ1-2; D not resolved. Germline values: CDR1 DFQATT, CDR2 SNEGSKA (reference sequence). This CDR3 region has 13 residues.

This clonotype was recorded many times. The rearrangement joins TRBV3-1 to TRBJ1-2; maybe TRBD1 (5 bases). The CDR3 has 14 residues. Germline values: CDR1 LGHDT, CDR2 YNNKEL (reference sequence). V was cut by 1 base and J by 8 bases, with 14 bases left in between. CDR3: CASSQGPGHKGYTF. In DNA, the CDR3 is TGTGCCAGCAGCCAAGGACCGGGGCATAAGGGCTACACCTTC.

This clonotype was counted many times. The DNA of the CDR3 is TGTGCCAGCAGCTTAGCCGGGTTTCTAGACGAGACCCAGTACTTC. Translating it yields CASSLAGFLDETQYF. This chain uses TRBV7-2 with TRBJ2-5; D gene uncertain. CDR1 is SGHTA and CDR2 is FQGNSA in the germline V gene. The CDR3 spans 15 residues. V was shortened by 0 bases and J by 5 bases, with 13 bases between the two germline ends.

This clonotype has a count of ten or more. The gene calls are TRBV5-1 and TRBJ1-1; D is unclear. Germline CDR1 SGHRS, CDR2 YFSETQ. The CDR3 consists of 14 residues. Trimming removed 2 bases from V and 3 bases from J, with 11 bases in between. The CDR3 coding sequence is TGCGCCAGCAGCTTTGACCTTAGTCACACTGAAGCTTTCTTT. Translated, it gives CASSFDLSHTEAFF.

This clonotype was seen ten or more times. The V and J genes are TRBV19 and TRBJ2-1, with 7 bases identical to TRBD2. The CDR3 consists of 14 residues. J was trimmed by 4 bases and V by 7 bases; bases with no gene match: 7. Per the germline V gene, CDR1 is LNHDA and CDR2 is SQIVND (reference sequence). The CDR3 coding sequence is TGTGCCAGTAACCAGCGGGAAAGGTACAATGAGCAGTTCTTC. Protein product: CASNQRERYNEQFF.

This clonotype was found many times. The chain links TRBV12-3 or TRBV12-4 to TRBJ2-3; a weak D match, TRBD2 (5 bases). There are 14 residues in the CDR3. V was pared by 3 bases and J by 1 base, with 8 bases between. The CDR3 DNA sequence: TGTGCCAGCAGTTTCTTGCGGGGCACAGATACGCAGTATTTT. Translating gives CASSFLRGTDTQYF.

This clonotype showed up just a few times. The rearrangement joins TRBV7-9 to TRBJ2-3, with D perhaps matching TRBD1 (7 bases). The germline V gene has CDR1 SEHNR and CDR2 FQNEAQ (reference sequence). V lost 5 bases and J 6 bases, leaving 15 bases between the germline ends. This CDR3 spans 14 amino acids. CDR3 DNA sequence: TGTGCCAGCAGCGACCTGGAGGGGGCCGATACGCAGTATTTT. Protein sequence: CASSDLEGADTQYF. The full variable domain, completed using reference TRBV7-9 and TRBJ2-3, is DTGVSQNPRHKITKRGQNVTFRCDPISEHNRLYWYRQTLGQGPEFLTYFQNEAQLEKSRLLSDRFSAERPKGSFSTLEIQRTEQGDSAMYLCASSDLEGADTQYFGPGTRLTVL.

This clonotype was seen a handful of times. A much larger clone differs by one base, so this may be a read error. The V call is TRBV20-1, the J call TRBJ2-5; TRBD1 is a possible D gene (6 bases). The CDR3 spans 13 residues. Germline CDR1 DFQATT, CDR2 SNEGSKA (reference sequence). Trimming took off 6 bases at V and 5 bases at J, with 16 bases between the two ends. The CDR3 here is CSANLGGIETQYF. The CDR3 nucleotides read TGCAGTGCCAACCTAGGGGGAATCGAGACCCAGTACTTC.

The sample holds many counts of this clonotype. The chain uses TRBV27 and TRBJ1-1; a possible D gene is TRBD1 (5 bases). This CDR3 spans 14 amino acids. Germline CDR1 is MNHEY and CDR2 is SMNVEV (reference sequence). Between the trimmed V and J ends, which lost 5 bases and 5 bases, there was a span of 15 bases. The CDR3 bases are TGTGCCAGCAGTAGTTTAGGGGTCGGGACTGAAGCTTTCTTT. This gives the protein CASSSLGVGTEAFF.

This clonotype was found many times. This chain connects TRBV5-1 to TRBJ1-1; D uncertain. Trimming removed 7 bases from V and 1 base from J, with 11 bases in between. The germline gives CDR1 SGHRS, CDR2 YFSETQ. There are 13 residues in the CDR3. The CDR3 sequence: CASGNSKNTEAFF. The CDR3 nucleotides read TGCGCCAGCGGGAACAGTAAGAACACTGAAGCTTTCTTT.

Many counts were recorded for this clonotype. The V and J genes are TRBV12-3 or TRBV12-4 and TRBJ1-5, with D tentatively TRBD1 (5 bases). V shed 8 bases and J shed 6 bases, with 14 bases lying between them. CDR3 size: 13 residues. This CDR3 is CASSSQGGQPQHF. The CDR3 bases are TGTGCCAGCTCCTCCCAGGGCGGTCAGCCCCAGCATTTT.

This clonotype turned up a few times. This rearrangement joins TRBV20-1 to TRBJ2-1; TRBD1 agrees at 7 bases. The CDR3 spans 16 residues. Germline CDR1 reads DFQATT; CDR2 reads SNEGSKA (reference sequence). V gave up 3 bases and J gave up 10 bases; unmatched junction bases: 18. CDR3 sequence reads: CSASHLVTGPRGEQFF. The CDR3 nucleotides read TGCAGTGCTAGCCATCTTGTGACAGGGCCTAGGGGGGAGCAGTTCTTC.

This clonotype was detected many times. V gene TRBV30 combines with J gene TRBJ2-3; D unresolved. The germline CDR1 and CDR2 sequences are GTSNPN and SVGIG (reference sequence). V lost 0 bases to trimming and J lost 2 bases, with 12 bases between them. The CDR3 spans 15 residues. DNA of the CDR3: TGTGCCTGGAGTGTATTATCGGTAAACACAGATACGCAGTATTTT. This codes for CAWSVLSVNTDTQYF.

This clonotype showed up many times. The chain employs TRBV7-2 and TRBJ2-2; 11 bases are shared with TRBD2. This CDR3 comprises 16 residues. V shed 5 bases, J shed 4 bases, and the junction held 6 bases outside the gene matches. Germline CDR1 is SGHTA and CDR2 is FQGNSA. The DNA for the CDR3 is TGTGCCAGCAGCCCCCGACTAGCGGGACCCACCGGGGAGCTGTTTTTT. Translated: CASSPRLAGPTGELFF.

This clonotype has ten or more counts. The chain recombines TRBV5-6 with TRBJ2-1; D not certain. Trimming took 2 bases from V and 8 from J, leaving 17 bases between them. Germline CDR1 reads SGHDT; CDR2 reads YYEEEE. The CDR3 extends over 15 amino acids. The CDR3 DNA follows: TGTGCCAGCAGCTTCTTCCGAAACCTCCCAGATGAGCAGTTCTTC. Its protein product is CASSFFRNLPDEQFF.

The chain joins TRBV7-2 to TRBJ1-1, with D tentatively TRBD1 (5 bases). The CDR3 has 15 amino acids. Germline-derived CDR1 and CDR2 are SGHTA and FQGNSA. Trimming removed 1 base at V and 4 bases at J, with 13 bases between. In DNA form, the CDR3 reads TGTGCCAGCAGCTTAGACGAGGGGCAGGGCACTGAAGCTTTCTTT. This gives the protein CASSLDEGQGTEAFF.

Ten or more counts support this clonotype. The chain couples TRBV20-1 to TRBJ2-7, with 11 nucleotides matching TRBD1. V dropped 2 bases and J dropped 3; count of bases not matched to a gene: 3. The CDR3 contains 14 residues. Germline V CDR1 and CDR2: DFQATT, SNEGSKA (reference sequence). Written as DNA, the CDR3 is TGCAGTGCTAGACCGGGACAGGGGGACTACGAGCAGTACTTC. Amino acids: CSARPGQGDYEQYF.

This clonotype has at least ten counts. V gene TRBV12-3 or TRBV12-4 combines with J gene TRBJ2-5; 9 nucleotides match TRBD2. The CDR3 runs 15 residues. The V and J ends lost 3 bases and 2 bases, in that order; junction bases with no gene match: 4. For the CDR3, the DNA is TGTGCCAGCAGTTTTCTGGCGGGGGGGCAAGAGACCCAGTACTTC. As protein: CASSFLAGGQETQYF.

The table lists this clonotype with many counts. The CDR3 DNA follows: TGTGCCAGCACCGAAGCGGCGGGCACAGATACGCAGTATTTT. Encoded protein: CASTEAAGTDTQYF. V usage is TRBV3-1 and J usage is TRBJ2-3; a weak D match, TRBD2 (5 bases). Germline V gene lookup returns CDR1 LGHDT and CDR2 YNNKEL (reference sequence). This CDR3 region has 14 residues. Trimming left V 7 bases short and J 1 base short, with 12 bases between.

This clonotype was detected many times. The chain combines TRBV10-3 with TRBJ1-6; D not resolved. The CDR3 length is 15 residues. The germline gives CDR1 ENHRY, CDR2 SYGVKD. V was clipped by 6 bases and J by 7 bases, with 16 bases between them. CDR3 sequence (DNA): TGTGCCATCAGGCAGCTGGAGGTAGAGAATTCACCCCTCCACTTT. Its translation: CAIRQLEVENSPLHF.

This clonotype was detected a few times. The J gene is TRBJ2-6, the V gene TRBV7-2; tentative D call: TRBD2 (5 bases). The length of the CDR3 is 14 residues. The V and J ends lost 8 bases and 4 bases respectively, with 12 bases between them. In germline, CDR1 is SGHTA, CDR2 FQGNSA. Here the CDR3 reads CASGRVAGANVLTF. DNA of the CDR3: TGTGCCAGCGGTCGGGTAGCGGGGGCCAACGTCCTGACTTTC.

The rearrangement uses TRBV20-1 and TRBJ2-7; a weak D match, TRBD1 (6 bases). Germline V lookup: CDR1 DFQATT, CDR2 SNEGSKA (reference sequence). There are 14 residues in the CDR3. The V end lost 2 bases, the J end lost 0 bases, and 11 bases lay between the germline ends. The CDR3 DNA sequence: TGCAGTGCTAGAAGCCAGGACAGCTCCTACGAGCAGTACTTC. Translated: CSARSQDSSYEQYF.

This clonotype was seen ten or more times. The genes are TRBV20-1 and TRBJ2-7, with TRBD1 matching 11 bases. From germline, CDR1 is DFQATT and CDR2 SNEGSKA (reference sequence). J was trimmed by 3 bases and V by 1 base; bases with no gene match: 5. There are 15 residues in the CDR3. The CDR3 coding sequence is TGCAGTGCTAGAGGAGTTGGGACAGGGGGCTACGAGCAGTACTTC. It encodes CSARGVGTGGYEQYF.